The source of this T cell receptor beta chain is a study of early stage breast cancer tumors. In the study overall: About 70% of the 16 invasive tumors were ER+, PR+ and HER2-.

Blood replicates held 0.5 ug DNA, tumor or normal breast around 1.5 ug, two each. The data were produced by immunoSEQ multiplex PCR, yet TCRdb's version contains in-frame clones alone and is incomplete. The table includes 25,000 to 35,000 clones, 50% to 75% detected once. The germline gives CDR1 SGHRS, CDR2 YFSETQ. After removal of 4 bases from V and 8 bases from J, the junction contained 8 bases not matched to a gene. This CDR3 has 15 residues. Sequencing was performed on breast tumor tissue. V usage is TRBV5-1 and J usage is TRBJ1-4; TRBD1 matches 10 bases. The TCR originated in a person aged 45 to 60 with breast cancer. CDR3: CASSRGQGYDEKLFF. The CDR3, as DNA: TGCGCCAGCAGCCGGGGACAGGGGTATGACGAAAAACTGTTTTTT.